The present T cell receptor (beta chain) was sequenced within a study of cytomegalovirus exposure and HLA in healthy donors. Study background: Tens of millions of unique TCRs from HLA-typed donors were held in an early release of data.

It was with 60 Vbeta and 13 Jbeta primers that the PCR ran. Here immunoSEQ multiplex PCR was the method, and the copy in TCRdb shows in-frame clones only, minus some. Of approximately 32,000 clones in the sample, over 90% were seen once. Study observations and caveats: Roughly uniform sequencing depth across donors was assumed, possibly incorrectly. Analysis was carried out at a later point, and it linked a missense DCLRE1C variant to TCR beta V- and J-gene trimming. Analysis performed later showed TCR beta chains linked to HLA being more clonally expanded than equally common others.

Concerning this clone: Its target is unknown. Germline and junction disagree at one end, which may indicate a read error.

The source material was PBMCs. This receptor was taken from a woman between 18 and 30 years old in good health and CMV-seronegative.

The CDR3 loop is CSSSLILLAGSSPFF. The CDR3 DNA sequence: TGTTCCAGCAGCTTAATATTACTAGCGGGATCCTCCCCGTTCTTC. This rearrangement joins TRBV7-9 to TRBJ2-1; 10 bases agree with TRBD2. This CDR3 comprises 15 residues. CDR1 is SEHNR and CDR2 is FQNEAQ in the germline V gene (reference sequence).